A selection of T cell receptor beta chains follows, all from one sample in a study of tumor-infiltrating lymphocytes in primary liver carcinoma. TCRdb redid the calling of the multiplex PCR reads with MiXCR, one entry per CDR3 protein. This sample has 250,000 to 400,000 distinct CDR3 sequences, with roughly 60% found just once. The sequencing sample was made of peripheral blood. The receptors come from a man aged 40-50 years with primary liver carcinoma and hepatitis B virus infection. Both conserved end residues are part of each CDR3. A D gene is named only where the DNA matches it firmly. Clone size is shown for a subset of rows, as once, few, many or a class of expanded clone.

TGTGCTAGCTCACCGTTCGTGAACAATGAGCAGTTCTTC CASSPFVNNEQFF . TRBJ2-1 TRBV18 few
TGTGCCAGTAGTATTTTAGCGGGGACCTACAATGAGCAGTTCTTC CASSILAGTYNEQFF TRBD2 TRBJ2-1 TRBV19 .
TGTGCCACCAGTGGGCGGGGGAAGTTAGGGGAGACCCAGTACTTC CATSGRGKLGETQYF TRBD2 TRBJ2-5 TRBV24-1 .
TGTACCAGCAGCTTTGGTACGCCAGGGGGCGTCGCCCCCTACGAGCAGTACTTC CTSSFGTPGGVAPYEQYF TRBD1 TRBJ2-7 TRBV11-1 .
TGTGCCTTCCGGGACATCAGCACAGATACGCAGTATTTT CAFRDISTDTQYF . TRBJ2-3 TRBV30 .
TGTGCCAGCAGTTCAATCAGGAGCTCCTACGAGCAGTACTTC CASSSIRSSYEQYF . TRBJ2-7 TRBV7-9 .
TGTGCCAGCAGCTACGGGACAGGGGGTAATTCACCCCTCCACTTT CASSYGTGGNSPLHF TRBD1 TRBJ1-6 TRBV5-4 .
TGTGCCAGCAGTTACAACCAGAAGGGTTTGGAGGCCCAGTACTTC CASSYNQKGLEAQYF . TRBJ2-5 TRBV6-5 .
TGTGCCAGCAGGCCTCCGGGACAGAACTACGAGCAGTACTTC CASRPPGQNYEQYF TRBD1 TRBJ2-7 TRBV28 few
TGCGCCACCAGTGATCCGGGACAGGGTCGAGAGGGCTACACCTTC CATSDPGQGREGYTF TRBD1 TRBJ1-2 TRBV24-1 .
TGCAGCGTCCGACTAGCGGGGGGCACCCGGGAGCTGTTTTTT CSVRLAGGTRELFF TRBD2 TRBJ2-2 TRBV29-1 few
TGTGCCAGCAGTTCCCCCGGGACAGGGGGTCGAAGTTCACCCCTCCACTTT CASSSPGTGGRSSPLHF TRBD1 TRBJ1-6 TRBV6-2/TRBV6-3 many
TGCGCCAGCAGCCAAGATCGGGTATATGGAAACACCATATATTTT CASSQDRVYGNTIYF . TRBJ1-3 TRBV4-3 many
TGTGCCAGCAGCCACGACGAGGCGGTCGCGAACACCGGGGAGCTGTCTTTT CASSHDEAVANTGELSF . TRBJ2-2 TRBV7-3 .
TGCGCCAGCAGCTTGGGTACTAGCGACTCCTACGAGCAGTACTTC CASSLGTSDSYEQYF TRBD2 TRBJ2-7 TRBV5-1 few
TGTGCCAGCAGCTTGGACAGGGGGAACATTCAGTACTTC CASSLDRGNIQYF TRBD1 TRBJ2-4 TRBV5-4 many
TGTGCCAGCAGTCACGGTTCGGGACTTCAAGAGACCCAGTACTTC CASSHGSGLQETQYF . TRBJ2-5 TRBV6-6 once
TGTGCCAGCAGTTTAGCGACAGGGGACACCGGGGAGCTGTTTTTT CASSLATGDTGELFF TRBD1 TRBJ2-2 TRBV12-3/TRBV12-4 .
TGTGCCAGCAGCCAAGGCAGGGGGCTGAGGAATGAGCAGTTCTTC CASSQGRGLRNEQFF TRBD1 TRBJ2-1 TRBV14 .
TGCGCCAGCAGCCAGGAGAGGACTAGTGTGAGTGTTTACGAGCAGTACTTC CASSQERTSVSVYEQYF TRBD2 TRBJ2-7 TRBV4-1 .
TGTGCCAGCAGTCCCCCAGGACTTAGCAATCAGCCCCAGCATTTT CASSPPGLSNQPQHF . TRBJ1-5 TRBV28 many
TGTGCCGTAACCCCCCGGGACAGCTCCTACAATGAGCAGTTCTTC CAVTPRDSSYNEQFF TRBD1 TRBJ2-1 TRBV10-3 many
TGTGCCAACAGCTTGGGCGTCTCGAACAATGAGCAGTTCTTC CANSLGVSNNEQFF . TRBJ2-1 TRBV11-3 .
TGTGCCTGCAGCTTAGCCCTCCTCTCCTACAATGAGCAGTTCTTC CACSLALLSYNEQFF . TRBJ2-1 TRBV11-2 few
TGTGACAGCAGCCCTCCGGTGAGCGTTACGCAGTATTTT CDSSPPVSVTQYF . TRBJ2-3 TRBV7-9 .
TGTGCCTGGAGTCCCTCAGGTTGGGGTGTAGGGGAGCAGTACTTC CAWSPSGWGVGEQYF . TRBJ2-7 TRBV30 few
TGTGCCAGCAGTTTTAATGGGGGGACCAACACCGGGGAGCTGTTTTTT CASSFNGGTNTGELFF . TRBJ2-2 TRBV28 .
TGTGCCAGCAGCCCGCGGGGAATAGGGGGCACCGGGGAGCGGTTTTTT CASSPRGIGGTGERFF . TRBJ2-2 TRBV7-8 .